This T cell receptor beta chain was recovered during a study of vaccination and CD4 T cells after COVID-19. Germline values: CDR1 SNHLY, CDR2 FYNNEI. The CDR3 extends over 14 amino acids. V was trimmed by 4 bases and J by 2 bases, leaving 11 bases between them. Treatment specified: approximately 11-day PBMC culture with coronavirus spike peptide pools or control peptides (ViraFEST assay). All positive PCR tests were dated between March and December 2020, predating US Alpha, Beta and Delta variants. In its sample, this clonotype ranks as medium-sized. Its antigen is unknown. The Oncomine TCR Beta short-read assay was what sequenced the DNA obtained from cultured CD4+ T cells. TCRdb re-called the PCR reads through MiXCR, storing one row per CDR3 protein. The sample consists of under 20,000 distinct CDR3 sequences, about half of them appearing once.

The origin of this receptor is a human donor with COVID-19. V and J are TRBV2 and TRBJ1-2; D perhaps matches TRBD1 (6 bases). Input material: cultured CD4+ T cells from blood. CDR3 amino acids: CASSGQVANYGYTF. CDR3 DNA: TGTGCCAGCAGTGGACAGGTAGCCAACTATGGCTACACCTTC.